The T cell receptor beta chain under discussion was sequenced for a study of T cell responses to AZD1222 COVID-19 vaccine. Regarding the study as a whole: Spike-specific TCR breadth and depth went up after people got two AZD1222 doses.

The method was immunoSEQ multiplex PCR; TCRdb's version includes in-frame clones alone and lacks a portion of them. The sample has some 73,000 clones; roughly 89% are singletons. With regard to this clone: Its matching antigen is unknown.

The TCR was taken from an adult who received the AZD1222 COVID-19 vaccine. The sequencing here drew on peripheral blood, taken 28 days after the second AZD1222 dose.

The CDR3 loop is CASSIFTAVSSGNTIYF. The CDR3 region has the DNA TGTGCCAGTAGTATATTTACAGCCGTAAGCTCTGGAAACACCATATATTTT. The V gene is TRBV19, the J gene TRBJ1-3; unclear D gene. Germline CDR1 reads LNHDA; CDR2 reads SQIVND (reference sequence). The V and J ends lost 2 bases and 0 bases respectively, with 14 bases between them. The CDR3 is 17 residues long. Full variable domain (remainder filled in from reference TRBV19 and TRBJ1-3): DGGITQSPKYLFRKEGQNVTLSCEQNLNHDAMYWYRQDPGQGLRLIYYSQIVNDFQKGDIAEGYSVSREKKESFPLTVTSAQKNPTAFYLCASSIFTAVSSGNTIYFGEGSWLTVV.